This entry features one T cell receptor (beta chain) sequence. Assay: immunoSEQ multiplex PCR; the TCRdb copy retains only in-frame clones and omits some. The sample shows hundreds of thousands of clones, 89% of them seen only once. The entry originates in a study of blood T cell repertoires in COVID-19. The participants were between roughly 18 and 90 years old and came from under 25 US areas. This TCR derives from a woman between 35 and 50 years old who had recovered from COVID-19. The sequenced sample was PBMCs or T cells enriched from blood (not recorded which).

The CDR3 is CSVSDRGSESIYEQYF. DNA for the CDR3: TGCAGCGTATCGGACAGGGGGTCTGAATCTATCTACGAGCAGTACTTC. V and J are TRBV29-1 and TRBJ2-7; TRBD1 aligns across 10 bases. Germline V lookup: CDR1 SQVTM, CDR2 ANQGSEA. This CDR3 is 16 amino acids long. Trimming took 6 bases from V and 3 from J; bases not matched to a gene: 14.